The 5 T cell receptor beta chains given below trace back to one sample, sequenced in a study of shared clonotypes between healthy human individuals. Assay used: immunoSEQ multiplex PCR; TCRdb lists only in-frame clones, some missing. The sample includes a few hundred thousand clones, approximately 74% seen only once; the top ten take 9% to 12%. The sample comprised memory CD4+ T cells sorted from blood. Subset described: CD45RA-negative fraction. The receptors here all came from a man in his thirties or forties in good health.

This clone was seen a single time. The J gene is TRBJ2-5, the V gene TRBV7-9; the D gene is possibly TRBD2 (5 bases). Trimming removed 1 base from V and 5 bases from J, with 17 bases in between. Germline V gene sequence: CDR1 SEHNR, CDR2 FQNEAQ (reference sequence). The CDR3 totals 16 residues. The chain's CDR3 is CASSLGTIGEGETQYF. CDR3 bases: TGTGCCAGCAGCTTAGGGACCATAGGCGAGGGTGAGACCCAGTACTTC. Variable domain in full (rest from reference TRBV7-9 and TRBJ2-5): DTGVSQNPRHKITKRGQNVTFRCDPISEHNRLYWYRQTLGQGPEFLTYFQNEAQLEKSRLLSDRFSAERPKGSFSTLEIQRTEQGDSAMYLCASSLGTIGEGETQYFGPGTRLLVL.

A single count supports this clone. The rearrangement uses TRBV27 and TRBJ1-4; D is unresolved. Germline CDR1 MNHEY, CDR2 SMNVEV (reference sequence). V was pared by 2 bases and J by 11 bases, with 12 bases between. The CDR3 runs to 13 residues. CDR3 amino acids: CASSLVWRGKLFF. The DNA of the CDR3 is TGTGCCAGCAGTTTAGTGTGGCGAGGGAAACTGTTTTTT. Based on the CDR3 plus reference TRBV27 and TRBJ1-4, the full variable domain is EAQVTQNPRYLITVTGKKLTVTCSQNMNHEYMSWYRQDPGLGLRQIYYSMNVEVTDKGDVPEGYKVSRKEKRNFPLILESPSPNQTSLYFCASSLVWRGKLFFGSGTQLSVL.

CDR3 loop: CASSGGRGSTQYF. Here the CDR3 DNA reads TGCGCCAGCAGTGGGGGGCGCGGAAGTACGCAGTATTTT. The chain uses TRBV10-1 and TRBJ2-3; D is possibly TRBD1 (6 bases). V lost 4 bases and J 8 bases, leaving 13 bases between the germline ends. The germline V gene encodes CDR1 WNHNN and CDR2 SYGVQD (reference sequence). This CDR3 region has 13 residues.

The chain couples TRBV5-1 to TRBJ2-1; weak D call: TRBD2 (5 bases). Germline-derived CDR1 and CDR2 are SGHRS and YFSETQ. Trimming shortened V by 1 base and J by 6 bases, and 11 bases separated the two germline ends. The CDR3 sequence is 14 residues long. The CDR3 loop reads CASSLLAVLNEQFF. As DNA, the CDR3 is TGCGCCAGCAGCTTGCTAGCAGTTCTCAATGAGCAGTTCTTC.

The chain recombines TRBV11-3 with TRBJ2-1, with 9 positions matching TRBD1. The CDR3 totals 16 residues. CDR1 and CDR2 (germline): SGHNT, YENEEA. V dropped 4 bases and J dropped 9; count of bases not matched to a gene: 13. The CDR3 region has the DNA TGTGCCAGCAGCTCGTATCCCAACAGGGGGCAGGGTGAGCAGTTCTTC. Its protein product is CASSSYPNRGQGEQFF.